This T cell receptor (beta chain) was documented in a study of T cells in Graves' hyperthyroidism and ophthalmopathy. With 8 bases clipped from V and 10 bases from J, the junction kept 12 bases outside the gene matches. CDR1 is MNHEY and CDR2 is SVGEGT in the germline V gene. CDR3 length: 13 residues. The sample holds many counts of this clonotype. The source material, RNA transcripts, was used to amplify TCR beta CDR3 regions. First-round RT-PCR with HTBI primers amplified the TCR CDR3 region. TCRdb independently ran MiXCR on the multiplex PCR reads; one entry per CDR3 protein. This table has over 650,000 distinct CDR3 sequences, less than 20% appearing once.

The sequence derives from a man aged 18-30 years with Graves' hyperthyroidism. The rearrangement joins TRBV6-2 or TRBV6-3 to TRBJ1-1; 8 nucleotides line up with TRBD1. Sequencing used blood. The CDR3 reads CASGLRTGTGAFF. The CDR3 DNA reads TGTGCCAGCGGGCTTAGAACCGGGACAGGAGCTTTCTTT.